This T cell receptor beta chain stems from a study of identical twins. This clonotype was recorded many times. Its antigen is unidentified. Study-level findings and limits: In beta out-of-frame sequences, the excess sharing between twins was weaker. A cross-sectional statistical analysis, not follow-up of the same donors, supported the conclusions.

Germline V gene lookup returns CDR1 SGHDN and CDR2 FVKESK. CDR3 length: 15 amino acids. Unmatched junction bases numbered 4, after V lost 1 base and J lost 5 bases. Unique molecular identifiers were in the cDNA, with template-switch universal primer binding. MiXCR, run by TCRdb on the 5' RACE reads, gives a single entry per CDR3 protein. Counted here are a few hundred thousand distinct CDR3 sequences, about 8.9% occurring once; the ten biggest clones make up less than 4%. This sample was shared with a second study, whose subject was yellow fever vaccine responses in identical twins.

The chain recombines TRBV14 with TRBJ2-7, with 11 bases lining up with TRBD1. The sequenced material came from CD8+ T cells sorted from blood. This receptor was taken from a woman younger than 30 in good health. The CDR3 region has the DNA TGTGCCAGCAGCCAAGGGACAGGGGGCATCAACGAGCAGTACTTC. This encodes CASSQGTGGINEQYF.